The 27 T cell receptor beta chains below were found in one sample sequenced in a study of cytomegalovirus exposure and HLA in healthy donors. PCR amplification relied on 60 Vbeta primers (plus 13 Jbeta primers). The assay was immunoSEQ multiplex PCR, and TCRdb's table has in-frame clones only and misses some. The data show 200,000 to 250,000 clones, around 76% seen once. The specimen was PBMCs. Every receptor here comes from a woman between 35 and 50 years old in good health and CMV-seropositive.

Here the CDR3 reads CASSSDRNTGELFF. CDR3 bases: TGTGCCAGCAGCTCCGACAGGAACACCGGGGAGCTGTTTTTT. The V gene is TRBV12-1, the J gene TRBJ2-2; the DNA was not compared with TRBD1, the D call given in the table. TRBV12-1 is a pseudogene. The CDR3 totals 14 residues.

The chain is built from TRBV7-6 and TRBJ1-3; D is possibly TRBD1 (6 bases). The V end was cut by 8 bases, the J end by 0 bases, with 14 bases between. In germline, CDR1 is SGHVS, CDR2 FNYEAQ. The CDR3 totals 15 residues. CDR3 nucleotide sequence: TGTGCCAGCGGCCAGGGGCACGACTCTGGAAACACCATATATTTT. Amino acids: CASGQGHDSGNTIYF.

The gene calls are TRBV7-2 and TRBJ1-3; D unclear. V was cut by 5 bases and J by 0 bases, with 14 bases left in between. This CDR3 contains 16 residues. Germline lookup yields CDR1 SGHTA and CDR2 FQGNSA. DNA for the CDR3: TGTGCCAGCAGCCCCACGTGGAGTTCCTCTGGAAACACCATATATTTT. Encoded protein: CASSPTWSSSGNTIYF.

V usage is TRBV19 and J usage is TRBJ2-2; the match to TRBD1 covers 7 bases. This CDR3 is built from 15 residues. Germline lookup yields CDR1 LNHDA and CDR2 SQIVND (reference sequence). Unmatched junction bases numbered 5, after V lost 3 bases and J lost 4 bases. The CDR3 loop is CASSMKGGGTGELFF. The CDR3 DNA follows: TGTGCCAGTAGTATGAAAGGGGGCGGCACCGGGGAGCTGTTTTTT. The full variable domain, rest sourced from reference TRBV19 and TRBJ2-2, is DGGITQSPKYLFRKEGQNVTLSCEQNLNHDAMYWYRQDPGQGLRLIYYSQIVNDFQKGDIAEGYSVSREKKESFPLTVTSAQKNPTAFYLCASSMKGGGTGELFFGEGSRLTVL.

The chain uses TRBV28 and TRBJ2-7; weak D call: TRBD1 (5 bases). Germline CDR1 and CDR2: MDHEN and SYDVKM. The CDR3 has 13 residues. Trimming cost V 2 bases and J 5 bases, with 10 bases left between them. CDR3 sequence (DNA): TGTGCCAGCAGTTTAGGACATCAAAACGAGCAGTACTTC. Amino acids: CASSLGHQNEQYF.

This clone was observed a single time. V usage is TRBV7-6 and J usage is TRBJ1-2; maybe TRBD1 (5 bases). CDR3 length: 14 residues. CDR1 is SGHVS and CDR2 is FNYEAQ in the germline V gene. Trimming left V 5 bases short and J 5 bases short, with 15 bases between. The CDR3 region is CASSAGHTRYGYTF. The CDR3 region has the DNA TGTGCCAGCAGCGCCGGACACACAAGATATGGCTACACCTTC.

This clone occurred once. This chain links TRBV5-4 with TRBJ1-2; D uncertain. CDR3 length equals 14 residues. Germline V gene sequence: CDR1 SGHNT, CDR2 YYREEE (reference sequence). Trimming cost V 4 bases and J 3 bases, with 13 bases left between them. For the CDR3, the DNA is TGTGCCAGCAGCCAAGACTTGCGGGACTATGGCTACACCTTC. It codes for CASSQDLRDYGYTF.

The rearrangement joins TRBV10-3 to TRBJ2-5; no clear D. Trimming left V 3 bases short and J 1 base short, with 3 bases between. Germline V gives CDR1 ENHRY, CDR2 SYGVKD. The CDR3 has 12 amino acids. The CDR3 DNA reads TGTGCCATCAGTGACTTCCAAGAGACCCAGTACTTC. Encoded protein: CAISDFQETQYF.

This rearrangement joins TRBV30 to TRBJ1-4; D not certain. The CDR3 is made up of 15 amino acids. CDR1 is GTSNPN and CDR2 is SVGIG in the germline V gene (reference sequence). V was trimmed by 4 bases and J by 0 bases, leaving 12 bases between them. The CDR3 DNA is TGTGCCTGGACCGCGCTGCGATCAACTAATGAAAAACTGTTTTTT. Its translation: CAWTALRSTNEKLFF.

This sequence joins TRBV6-5 and TRBJ1-2; 9 nucleotides match TRBD1. This CDR3 spans 14 amino acids. The V gene's germline CDR1 is MNHEY and CDR2 SVGAGI. The V segment lost 6 bases and the J segment 2 bases; nucleotides outside the gene matches: 4. CDR3 amino acids: CASRRQGGNYGYTF. In nucleotides, the CDR3 is TGTGCCAGCAGGAGACAGGGGGGGAACTATGGCTACACCTTC.

The chain employs TRBV30 and TRBJ1-2, with unresolved D. Germline loops: CDR1 GTSNPN, CDR2 SVGIG (reference sequence). The CDR3 totals 13 residues. Trimming pared 2 bases from V and 3 bases from J, leaving 10 bases between. The CDR3 bases are TGTGCCTGGAGTCGCGAGGCCTACTATGGCTACACCTTC. Translating gives CAWSREAYYGYTF.

The chain is built from TRBV5-1 and TRBJ1-5; D not resolved. Per the germline V gene, CDR1 is SGHRS and CDR2 is YFSETQ. This CDR3 has 15 residues. Trimming took off 2 bases at V and 2 bases at J, with 11 bases between the two ends. The CDR3 sequence: CASSLEGSGNQPQHF. Written as DNA, the CDR3 is TGCGCCAGCAGCTTAGAGGGTTCGGGCAATCAGCCCCAGCATTTT.

V and J are TRBV19 and TRBJ2-6; TRBD1 is a possible D gene (6 bases). CDR3 length: 16 residues. The V gene lost 3 bases and the J gene lost 3 bases, with 12 bases spanning the gap. Germline CDR1 is LNHDA and CDR2 is SQIVND (reference sequence). The CDR3 nucleotides are TGTGCCAGTAGTATGTCAGGGGATGGTGGGGCCAACGTCCTGACTTTC. Protein sequence: CASSMSGDGGANVLTF.

The rearrangement uses TRBV5-6 and TRBJ2-5; TRBD1 matches at 9 bases. The ends lost 3 bases at V and 0 bases at J; junction bases unmatched: 9. CDR1 SGHDT and CDR2 YYEEEE come from the germline V gene. This CDR3 is built from 17 residues. The DNA for the CDR3 is TGTGCCAGCAGCTCTCGTATGACAGGGGGGTACCAAGAGACCCAGTACTTC. Translated: CASSSRMTGGYQETQYF.

CDR3 nucleotides: TGCAGCGTTGGACAGGCTTACTACGAGCAGTACTTC. Protein: CSVGQAYYEQYF. V is TRBV29-1 and J is TRBJ2-5, with a possible D match to TRBD1 (6 bases). The DNA matches TRBJ2-7 better at its end, which makes the J call doubtful. The CDR3 consists of 12 residues. CDR1 is SQVTM and CDR2 is ANQGSEA in the germline V gene.

This clone showed up just once. The chain employs TRBV5-1 and TRBJ2-3; D unresolved. Trimming stripped 6 bases from V and 3 bases from J, with 14 bases between. Per the germline V gene, CDR1 is SGHRS and CDR2 is YFSETQ. The CDR3 extends over 14 amino acids. In DNA form, the CDR3 reads TGCGCCAGCAACTTACCGGGTGGGACAGATACGCAGTATTTT. It specifies CASNLPGGTDTQYF. Supplemented by reference TRBV5-1 and TRBJ2-3, the full variable domain reads KAGVTQTPRYLIKTRGQQVTLSCSPISGHRSVSWYQQTPGQGLQFLFEYFSETQRNKGNFPGRFSGRQFSNSRSEMNVSTLELGDSALYLCASNLPGGTDTQYFGPGTRLTVL.

The chain combines TRBV30 with TRBJ1-1, with D perhaps TRBD1 (6 bases). V was trimmed by 2 bases and J by 4 bases, leaving 8 bases between them. This CDR3 is 12 amino acids long. From germline, CDR1 is GTSNPN and CDR2 SVGIG (reference sequence). CDR3: CAWSKTGTEAFF. As DNA, the CDR3 is TGTGCCTGGAGTAAGACAGGCACTGAAGCTTTCTTT.

This clone was seen a single time. The chain links TRBV9 to TRBJ2-1; a weak D match, TRBD1 (6 bases). There are 16 residues in the CDR3. Germline CDR1 SGDLS, CDR2 YYNGEE. V was shortened by 3 bases and J by 2 bases, with 15 bases between the two germline ends. This chain's CDR3 is CASSGNSGHTYNEQFF. CDR3 DNA sequence: TGTGCCAGCAGCGGAAACTCGGGACACACCTACAATGAGCAGTTCTTC.

This clone turned up a few times. This sequence joins TRBV7-6 and TRBJ2-5; 8 bases align to TRBD1. The V gene end was trimmed by 5 bases and the J gene end by 5 bases; junction bases not matched to a gene: 4. This CDR3 has 13 amino acids. Germline V gene data show CDR1 as SGHVS and CDR2 as FNYEAQ. The CDR3 loop is CASSTDRAETQYF. Written as DNA, the CDR3 is TGTGCCAGCAGCACGGACAGGGCGGAGACCCAGTACTTC. Variable domain in full (rest from reference TRBV7-6 and TRBJ2-5): GAGVSQSPRYKVTKRGQDVALRCDPISGHVSLYWYRQALGQGPEFLTYFNYEAQQDKSGLPNDRFSAERPEGSISTLTIQRTEQRDSAMYRCASSTDRAETQYFGPGTRLLVL.

The J gene is TRBJ1-2, the V gene TRBV19, with 8 bases identical to TRBD1. This CDR3 has 16 residues. Germline loops: CDR1 LNHDA, CDR2 SQIVND (reference sequence). J gave up 5 bases and V 2 bases, and 10 bases lay outside the gene matches. CDR3 residues: CASSISPGQGRYGYTF. The CDR3 DNA reads TGTGCCAGTAGTATATCCCCCGGACAGGGCCGGTATGGCTACACCTTC.

This chain uses TRBV11-2 with TRBJ1-1; possibly TRBD1 for D (5 bases). The CDR3 consists of 15 residues. Germline CDR1 reads SGHAT; CDR2 reads FQNNGV. Trimming removed 5 bases at V and 0 bases at J, with 13 bases between. The DNA of the CDR3 is TGTGCCAGCAGCACACGACAGACCATGAACACTGAAGCTTTCTTT. It specifies CASSTRQTMNTEAFF.

V usage is TRBV5-1 and J usage is TRBJ2-7; tentative D call: TRBD2 (6 bases). There are 13 residues in the CDR3. V was clipped by 0 bases and J by 6 bases, with 10 bases between them. The germline V gene has CDR1 SGHRS and CDR2 YFSETQ. The CDR3, as DNA: TGCGCCAGCAGCTTGGTGGAGGGAGGCGAGCAGTACTTC. This sequence encodes CASSLVEGGEQYF.

The CDR3 loop reads CTSSTGTSGRADTQYF. CDR3 nucleotides: TGCACCAGCAGCACCGGGACTAGCGGGAGGGCAGATACGCAGTATTTT. This chain connects TRBV1 to TRBJ2-3; the D call TRBD2 from the table was never checked on the DNA. TRBV1 is assigned pseudogene status. The CDR3 runs 16 residues.

J is TRBJ2-1 and V is TRBV18, with TRBD2 identical over 13 bases. CDR1 is KGHSH, CDR2 LQKENI, per germline. The CDR3 is made up of 18 amino acids. V was pared by 9 bases and J by 0 bases, with 11 bases of the junction left unmatched. CDR3 coding DNA: TGTGCCAGTAGTCTGACTAGCGGGGGGTTCAGCTCCTACAATGAGCAGTTCTTC. Its translation is CASSLTSGGFSSYNEQFF.

This clone has just one count. J is TRBJ2-1 and V is TRBV10-3, with a tentative D call TRBD2 (7 bases). Trimming pared 5 bases from V and 6 bases from J, leaving 8 bases between. This CDR3 contains 12 residues. The germline V gene encodes CDR1 ENHRY and CDR2 SYGVKD. In DNA, the CDR3 is TGTGCCATCAGTAGGGGGGGCAATGAGCAGTTCTTC. Amino acid sequence: CAISRGGNEQFF.

The rearrangement links TRBV5-6 to TRBJ1-1; D is ambiguous. V lost 4 bases and J lost 6, with 10 bases in between. Germline V CDR1 and CDR2: SGHDT, YYEEEE. The CDR3 spans 12 residues. This CDR3 reads CASSLSRAEAFF. The CDR3 DNA is TGTGCCAGCAGCCTGAGTCGTGCTGAAGCTTTCTTT.

J is TRBJ2-3 and V is TRBV7-3; D remains ambiguous. In germline, CDR1 is SGHTA, CDR2 FQGTGA. V shed 2 bases and J shed 5 bases, with 5 bases lying between them. The CDR3 totals 12 residues. The CDR3 spells CASSLSGDTQYF. The CDR3 DNA follows: TGTGCCAGCAGCTTATCCGGAGATACGCAGTATTTT.